The present T cell receptor beta chain was sequenced within a study of control samples from healthy donors and cancer patients. The CDR3 totals 13 residues. Germline values: CDR1 SGDLS, CDR2 YYNGEE. V was clipped by 0 bases and J by 5 bases, with 6 bases between them. Sequenced by immunoSEQ multiplex PCR; TCRdb stores in-frame clones only, minus some. Of 400,000 to 500,000 clones listed, more than 80% are singletons. The source of this sequence is a man aged 35-49 years with head and neck cancer. This rearrangement joins TRBV9 to TRBJ2-1; the D is unclear. The material sequenced was PBMCs. CDR3 sequence: CASSVGVHNEQFF. As DNA, the CDR3 is TGTGCCAGCAGCGTAGGGGTTCACAATGAGCAGTTCTTC.